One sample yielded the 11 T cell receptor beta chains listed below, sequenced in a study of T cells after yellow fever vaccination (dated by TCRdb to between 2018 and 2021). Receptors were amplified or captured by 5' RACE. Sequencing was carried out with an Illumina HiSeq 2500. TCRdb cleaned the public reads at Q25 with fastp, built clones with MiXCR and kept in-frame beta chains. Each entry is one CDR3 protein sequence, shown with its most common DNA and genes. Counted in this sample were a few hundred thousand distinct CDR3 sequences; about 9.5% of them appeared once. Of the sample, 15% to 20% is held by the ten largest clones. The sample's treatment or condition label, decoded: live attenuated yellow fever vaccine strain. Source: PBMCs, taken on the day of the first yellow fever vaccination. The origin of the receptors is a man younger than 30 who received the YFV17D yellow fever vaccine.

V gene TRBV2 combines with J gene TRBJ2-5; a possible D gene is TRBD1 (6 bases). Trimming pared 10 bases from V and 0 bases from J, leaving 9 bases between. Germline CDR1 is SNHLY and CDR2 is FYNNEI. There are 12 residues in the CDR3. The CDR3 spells CATNRDQETQYF. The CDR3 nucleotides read TGTGCCACTAACAGGGACCAAGAGACCCAGTACTTC.

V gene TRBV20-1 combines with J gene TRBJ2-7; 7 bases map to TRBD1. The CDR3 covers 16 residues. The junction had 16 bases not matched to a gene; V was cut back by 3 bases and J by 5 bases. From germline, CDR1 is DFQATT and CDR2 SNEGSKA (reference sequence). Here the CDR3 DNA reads TGCAGTGCTAGTGAGGGACAGTCCTCTGGCAGAAACGAGCAGTACTTC. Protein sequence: CSASEGQSSGRNEQYF.

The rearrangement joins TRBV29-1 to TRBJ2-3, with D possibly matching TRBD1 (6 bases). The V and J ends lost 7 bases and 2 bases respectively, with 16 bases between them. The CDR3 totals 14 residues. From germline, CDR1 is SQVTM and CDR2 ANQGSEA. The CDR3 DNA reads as TGCAGCGGCCGGGACACCCACTCCACAGATACGCAGTATTTT. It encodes CSGRDTHSTDTQYF.

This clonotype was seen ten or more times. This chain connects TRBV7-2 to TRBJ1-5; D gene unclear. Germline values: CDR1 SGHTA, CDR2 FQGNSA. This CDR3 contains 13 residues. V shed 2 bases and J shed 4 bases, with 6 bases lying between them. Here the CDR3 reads CASSLQENQPQHF. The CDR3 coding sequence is TGTGCCAGCAGCTTACAGGAGAATCAGCCCCAGCATTTT. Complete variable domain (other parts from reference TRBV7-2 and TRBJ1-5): GAGVSQSPSNKVTEKGKDVELRCDPISGHTALYWYRQSLGQGLEFLIYFQGNSAPDKSGLPSDRFSAERTGGSVSTLTIQRTQQEDSAVYLCASSLQENQPQHFGDGTRLSIL.

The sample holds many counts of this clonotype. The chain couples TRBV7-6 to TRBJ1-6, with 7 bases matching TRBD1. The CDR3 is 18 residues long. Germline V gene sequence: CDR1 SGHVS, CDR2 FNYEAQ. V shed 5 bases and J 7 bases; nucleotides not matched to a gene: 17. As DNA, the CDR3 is TGTGCCAGCAGCGACAATTGGGGAACAGGGGTGGGGAATTCACCCCTCCACTTT. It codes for CASSDNWGTGVGNSPLHF.

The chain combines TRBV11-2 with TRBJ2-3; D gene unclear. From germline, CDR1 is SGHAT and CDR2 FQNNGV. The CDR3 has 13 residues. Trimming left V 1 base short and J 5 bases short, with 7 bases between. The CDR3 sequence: CASSLGPQDTQYF. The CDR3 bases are TGTGCCAGCAGCTTAGGTCCACAAGATACGCAGTATTTT.

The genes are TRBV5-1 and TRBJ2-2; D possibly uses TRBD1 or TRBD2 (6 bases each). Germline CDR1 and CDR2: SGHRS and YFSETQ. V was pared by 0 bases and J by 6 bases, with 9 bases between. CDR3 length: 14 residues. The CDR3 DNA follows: TGCGCCAGCAGCTTGGGGGGGGCCGCCGGGGAGCTGTTTTTT. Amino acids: CASSLGGAAGELFF.

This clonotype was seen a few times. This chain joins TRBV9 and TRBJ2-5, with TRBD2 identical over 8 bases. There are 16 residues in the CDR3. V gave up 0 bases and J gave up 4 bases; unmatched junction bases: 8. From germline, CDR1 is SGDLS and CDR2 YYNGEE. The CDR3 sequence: CASSVGTAGEGETQYF. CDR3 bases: TGTGCCAGCAGCGTAGGGACAGCGGGGGAGGGAGAGACCCAGTACTTC.

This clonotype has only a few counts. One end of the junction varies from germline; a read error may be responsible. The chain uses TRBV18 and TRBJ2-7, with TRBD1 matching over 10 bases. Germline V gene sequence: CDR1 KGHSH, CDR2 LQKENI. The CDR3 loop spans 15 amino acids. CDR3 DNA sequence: TGTGCCAGCTCTCCACGGGACAGGGGCCCCTACGAGCAGTACTTC. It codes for CASSPRDRGPYEQYF.

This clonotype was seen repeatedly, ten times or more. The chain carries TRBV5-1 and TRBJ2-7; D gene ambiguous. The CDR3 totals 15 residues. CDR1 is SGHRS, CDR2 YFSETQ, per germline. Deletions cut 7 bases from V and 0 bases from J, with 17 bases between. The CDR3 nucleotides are TGCGCCAGCTACTTCGTGGCCCCGAGCTCCTACGAGCAGTACGTC. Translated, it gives CASYFVAPSSYEQYV.

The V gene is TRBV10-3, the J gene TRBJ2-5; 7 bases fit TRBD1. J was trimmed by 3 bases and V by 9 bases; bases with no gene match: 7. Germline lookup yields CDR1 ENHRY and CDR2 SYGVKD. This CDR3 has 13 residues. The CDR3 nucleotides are TGTGCCATAACAGGGGTCGGGGAAGAGACCCAGTACTTC. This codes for CAITGVGEETQYF.